The 31 T cell receptor beta chains given below trace back to one sample, sequenced in a study of T cells after yellow fever vaccination. TCRdb re-called the 5' RACE reads with MiXCR, one entry per CDR3 protein. The sample has more than 95,000 distinct CDR3 sequences, about 7% seen once. Sequences were derived from CD4+ T cells sorted from PBMCs, sampled 10 days after the first yellow fever vaccination. The origin of the receptors is a young man who received the YFV17D yellow fever vaccine.

This clonotype has ten or more counts. The rearrangement uses TRBV5-1 and TRBJ2-2, with 10 bases that match TRBD2. The CDR3 is 18 amino acids. Germline CDR1 is SGHRS and CDR2 is YFSETQ. The J segment lost 5 bases and the V segment lost 5 bases, leaving 15 bases of the junction unmatched. For the CDR3, the DNA is TGCGCCAGCAGACCGCGGAGTAGCGGGGGGCTCTTGACCGGGGAGCTGTTTTTT. Its translation: CASRPRSSGGLLTGELFF. Filled out from reference TRBV5-1 and TRBJ2-2, the complete variable domain reads KAGVTQTPRYLIKTRGQQVTLSCSPISGHRSVSWYQQTPGQGLQFLFEYFSETQRNKGNFPGRFSGRQFSNSRSEMNVSTLELGDSALYLCASRPRSSGGLLTGELFFGEGSRLTVL.

J is TRBJ2-7 and V is TRBV5-5; D remains ambiguous. The CDR3 runs 15 residues. Germline V gives CDR1 SGHKS, CDR2 YYEKEE (reference sequence). Trimming cost V 5 bases and J 2 bases, with 17 bases left between them. CDR3 DNA: TGTGCCAGCAGTTCGGCCCCCACGGAAGCCTACGAGCAGTACTTC. Translated, it gives CASSSAPTEAYEQYF.

Ten or more counts support this clonotype. The chain recombines TRBV28 with TRBJ2-7; 7 bases map to TRBD1. CDR1 is MDHEN, CDR2 SYDVKM, per germline. V shed 6 bases and J 3 bases; nucleotides not matched to a gene: 14. There are 16 residues in the CDR3. The CDR3 here is CASSASDGTAFYEQYV. CDR3 sequence (DNA): TGTGCCAGCAGCGCCAGCGACGGGACAGCATTCTACGAGCAGTACGTC.

This clonotype was seen a few times. This chain uses TRBV21-1 with TRBJ2-6; the table names TRBD2, a call not compared with the DNA. TRBV21-1 is recorded as a pseudogene. The length of the CDR3 is 18 residues. The CDR3 is CASSPLGEVCSGANVLTF. Written as DNA, the CDR3 is TGTGCCAGCAGCCCCCTTGGGGAGGTGTGCTCTGGGGCCAACGTCCTGACTTTC.

This clonotype was picked up many times. The chain recombines TRBV6-2 or TRBV6-3 with TRBJ1-1, with D possibly matching TRBD1 (6 bases). Trimming took 2 bases from V and 1 from J, leaving 14 bases between them. CDR3 size: 16 residues. Germline CDR1 MNHEY, CDR2 SVGEGT. DNA of the CDR3: TGTGCCAGCAGTTACCCCCCGGGGGCAAAGAACACTGAAGCTTTCTTT. Protein: CASSYPPGAKNTEAFF.

There are many counts of this clonotype. The chain couples TRBV2 to TRBJ1-2; maybe TRBD1 (5 bases). This CDR3 has 13 residues. CDR1 is SNHLY, CDR2 FYNNEI, per germline. The germline V and J ends were trimmed by 5 bases and 7 bases, with 14 bases remaining between them. CDR3 sequence: CASSQQELLGYTF. The CDR3 nucleotides read TGTGCCAGCAGTCAACAGGAGCTCCTTGGCTACACCTTC.

This clonotype was counted at least ten times. V is TRBV12-3 or TRBV12-4 and J is TRBJ1-1, with a tentative D call TRBD1 (6 bases). The CDR3 extends over 13 amino acids. Trimming removed 6 bases from V and 4 bases from J, with 12 bases in between. CDR3 protein: CASRIQGGTEAFF. As DNA, the CDR3 is TGTGCCAGCAGGATACAAGGGGGCACTGAAGCTTTCTTT.

This clonotype came up many times. The rearrangement links TRBV4-3 to TRBJ2-3, with D possibly being TRBD1 or TRBD2 (6 bases each). V lost 4 bases and J 5 bases, leaving 16 bases between the germline ends. Germline CDR1 reads LGHNA; CDR2 reads YSLEER. The length of the CDR3 is 15 residues. CDR3 loop: CASSPGGLSGDTQYF. CDR3 sequence (DNA): TGCGCCAGCAGCCCTGGGGGGCTTTCGGGAGATACGCAGTATTTT.

This clonotype was detected only a few times. V is TRBV12-3 or TRBV12-4 and J is TRBJ2-7, with 13 positions matching TRBD2. J was trimmed by 3 bases and V by 2 bases; bases with no gene match: 4. CDR3 length: 16 amino acids. CDR3 loop: CASSLPGLAGFYEQYF. The CDR3 DNA sequence: TGTGCCAGCAGTTTACCGGGACTAGCGGGGTTCTACGAGCAGTACTTC.

The chain is built from TRBV10-3 and TRBJ2-1; no definite D call. CDR1 is ENHRY and CDR2 is SYGVKD in the germline V gene. Trimming removed 4 bases at V and 6 bases at J, with 10 bases between. The CDR3 is 13 amino acids. CDR3 sequence reads: CAISGNSPNEQFF. CDR3 in DNA: TGTGCCATCAGTGGCAACAGCCCCAATGAGCAGTTCTTC.

This clonotype came up many times. The gene calls are TRBV15 and TRBJ2-3; TRBD2 is a possible D gene (5 bases). Trimming pared 0 bases from V and 5 bases from J, leaving 12 bases between. There are 15 residues in the CDR3. CDR1 and CDR2 (germline): LNHNV, YYDKDF (reference sequence). In DNA form, the CDR3 reads TGTGCCACCAGCAGAGAGGACCCACGGGGAGATACGCAGTATTTT. This sequence encodes CATSREDPRGDTQYF.

This clonotype was seen many times. The V gene is TRBV18, the J gene TRBJ1-3; the match to TRBD1 covers 7 bases. The CDR3 is 17 residues long. With 3 bases clipped from V and 0 bases from J, the junction kept 8 bases outside the gene matches. Germline lookup yields CDR1 KGHSH and CDR2 LQKENI. The CDR3 DNA sequence: TGTGCCAGCTCACCGGAGGGACAGTCACACTCTGGAAACACCATATATTTT. Translating it yields CASSPEGQSHSGNTIYF.

This clonotype appeared many times. The DNA of the CDR3 is TGTGCCAGCAGTTTACGACCGAGCAATCAGCCCCAGCATTTT. Protein sequence: CASSLRPSNQPQHF. The genes are TRBV12-3 or TRBV12-4 and TRBJ1-5; D ambiguous. The CDR3 totals 14 residues. V was pared by 2 bases and J by 1 base, with 6 bases between.

This clonotype came up a few times. The V and J genes are TRBV15 and TRBJ2-5; D perhaps matches TRBD1 (6 bases). The CDR3 has 16 residues. The V end lost 3 bases, the J end lost 4 bases, and 18 bases lay between the germline ends. Germline V gene data show CDR1 as LNHNV and CDR2 as YYDKDF (reference sequence). The CDR3 reads CATSRTLQGLGETQYF. The CDR3 coding sequence is TGTGCCACCAGCAGGACCCTCCAGGGGTTGGGAGAGACCCAGTACTTC.

This clonotype was seen more than once but under ten times. The chain has TRBV5-1 and TRBJ2-7; perhaps TRBD1 as D (6 bases). This CDR3 contains 15 residues. The V gene's germline CDR1 is SGHRS and CDR2 YFSETQ. The germline V and J ends were trimmed by 3 bases and 4 bases, with 17 bases remaining between them. CDR3 nucleotide sequence: TGCGCCAGCAGCTCCAGACAGGCCTCGGGTTACGAGCAGTACTTC. This gives the protein CASSSRQASGYEQYF. Full variable domain (outside the CDR3, taken from reference TRBV5-1 and TRBJ2-7): KAGVTQTPRYLIKTRGQQVTLSCSPISGHRSVSWYQQTPGQGLQFLFEYFSETQRNKGNFPGRFSGRQFSNSRSEMNVSTLELGDSALYLCASSSRQASGYEQYFGPGTRLTVT.

A few counts support this clonotype. This chain links TRBV20-1 with TRBJ2-7; TRBD1 might be the D (6 bases). V was cut by 6 bases and J by 5 bases, with 20 bases left in between. This CDR3 has 14 amino acids. Germline V gives CDR1 DFQATT, CDR2 SNEGSKA (reference sequence). In nucleotides, the CDR3 is TGCAGTGCCCCCCCCGGGACACCCGGACACGAGCAGTACTTC. This translates into CSAPPGTPGHEQYF.

This clonotype has ten or more counts. The chain couples TRBV2 to TRBJ2-7; D unclear. The CDR3 loop spans 12 amino acids. The V end was cut by 6 bases, the J end by 2 bases, with 8 bases between. Germline V gene data show CDR1 as SNHLY and CDR2 as FYNNEI. CDR3 coding DNA: TGTGCCAGCAGCCTCAACACCTACGAGCAGTACGTC. Its protein is CASSLNTYEQYV.

This clonotype was found many times. The V call is TRBV27, the J call TRBJ2-5, with 8 bases that match TRBD2. CDR1 MNHEY and CDR2 SMNVEV come from the germline V gene (reference sequence). The trim removed 4 bases at V and 5 bases at J, leaving 9 bases unmatched. The CDR3 loop spans 15 amino acids. The CDR3 protein is CASSSPAGAEETQYF. CDR3 nucleotides: TGTGCCAGCAGTTCCCCAGCGGGGGCGGAGGAGACCCAGTACTTC.

A few counts support this clonotype. The chain uses TRBV7-2 and TRBJ1-5; D remains unclear. The germline V gene has CDR1 SGHTA and CDR2 FQGNSA. The CDR3 consists of 17 residues. Between the trimmed V and J ends, which lost 1 base and 3 bases, there was a span of 16 bases. CDR3 loop: CASSLGVPLTFNQPQHF. The CDR3 region has the DNA TGTGCCAGCAGCTTAGGGGTGCCACTGACCTTCAATCAGCCCCAGCATTTT.

This clonotype has ten or more counts. The rearrangement uses TRBV11-2 and TRBJ2-3; no reliable D call. Germline CDR1 SGHAT, CDR2 FQNNGV. The ends were cut back, 1 base at V and 6 bases at J, with 5 bases in the middle. There are 12 residues in the CDR3. CDR3 in amino acids: CASSLGVDTQYF. CDR3 bases: TGTGCCAGCAGCTTAGGTGTGGATACGCAGTATTTT.

This clonotype came up a few times. J is TRBJ1-2 and V is TRBV5-1; 10 bases fit TRBD1. V dropped 4 bases and J dropped 7; count of bases not matched to a gene: 4. Germline V lookup: CDR1 SGHRS, CDR2 YFSETQ. This CDR3 spans 13 amino acids. The CDR3: CASSADRGPGYTF. CDR3 coding DNA: TGCGCCAGCAGCGCCGACAGGGGGCCTGGCTACACCTTC.

This clonotype came up many times. CDR3 sequence: CSAGGIKYEQYF. CDR3 nucleotide sequence: TGCAGTGCTGGTGGCATTAAATACGAGCAGTACTTC. The chain employs TRBV20-1 and TRBJ2-7; D is ambiguous. Trimming took off 5 bases at V and 4 bases at J, with 12 bases between the two ends. The CDR3 has 12 amino acids. Per germline, CDR1 DFQATT and CDR2 SNEGSKA (reference sequence).

At least ten counts were recorded for this clonotype. The J gene is TRBJ2-4, the V gene TRBV12-3 or TRBV12-4, with a weak D call TRBD2 (5 bases). The V gene lost 0 bases and the J gene lost 9 bases, with 9 bases spanning the gap. The length of the CDR3 is 13 residues. The CDR3: CASSLARASIQYF. For the CDR3, the DNA is TGTGCCAGCAGTTTAGCGCGGGCGTCCATTCAGTACTTC.

This clonotype appeared many times. The rearrangement joins TRBV12-3 or TRBV12-4 to TRBJ2-1; 7 bases are a match to TRBD1. With 6 bases clipped from V and 15 bases from J, the junction kept 8 bases outside the gene matches. The CDR3 sequence is 11 residues long. The CDR3 region has the DNA TGTGCCAGCAGCTGGTACAGGGGTCTGTTCTTC. This encodes CASSWYRGLFF.

The chain combines TRBV20-1 with TRBJ2-5; D possibly uses TRBD1 or TRBD2 (7 bases each). The germline gives CDR1 DFQATT, CDR2 SNEGSKA (reference sequence). The CDR3 is 14 amino acids. V was trimmed by 6 bases and J by 5 bases, leaving 19 bases between them. CDR3 in amino acids: CSAEWRGRGETQYF. In DNA, the CDR3 is TGCAGTGCAGAATGGAGGGGGCGGGGGGAGACCCAGTACTTC.

This clonotype was counted a few times. This sequence joins TRBV3-1 and TRBJ2-2, with D perhaps matching TRBD2 (6 bases). The CDR3 totals 16 residues. CDR1 and CDR2 (germline): LGHDT, YNNKEL (reference sequence). V was clipped by 8 bases and J by 5 bases, with 21 bases between them. CDR3: CASGRAWLARTGELFF. CDR3 coding DNA: TGTGCCAGCGGACGAGCATGGCTAGCGCGGACCGGGGAGCTGTTTTTT.

This clonotype was seen ten or more times. The chain employs TRBV5-1 and TRBJ1-1; no reliable D call. Germline V gene lookup returns CDR1 SGHRS and CDR2 YFSETQ. CDR3 length: 14 residues. V gave up 0 bases and J gave up 1 base, with 7 bases separating them. Written as DNA, the CDR3 is TGCGCCAGCAGCTTGGACCGACGGAACACTGAAGCTTTCTTT. This sequence encodes CASSLDRRNTEAFF. The full variable domain, rest sourced from reference TRBV5-1 and TRBJ1-1, is KAGVTQTPRYLIKTRGQQVTLSCSPISGHRSVSWYQQTPGQGLQFLFEYFSETQRNKGNFPGRFSGRQFSNSRSEMNVSTLELGDSALYLCASSLDRRNTEAFFGQGTRLTVV.

This clonotype turned up a few times. The V call is TRBV20-1, the J call TRBJ1-5; TRBD1 might be the D (5 bases). Germline CDR1 and CDR2: DFQATT and SNEGSKA (reference sequence). CDR3 length: 14 residues. The V gene lost 3 bases and the J gene lost 4 bases, with 13 bases spanning the gap. CDR3 amino acids: CSASPGPGNQPQHF. DNA for the CDR3: TGCAGTGCTAGTCCGGGGCCTGGAAATCAGCCCCAGCATTTT.

This clonotype was counted ten times or more. V gene TRBV5-1 combines with J gene TRBJ2-5, with 7 bases aligning to TRBD2. The germline V gene has CDR1 SGHRS and CDR2 YFSETQ. V shed 2 bases, J shed 3 bases, and the junction held 1 base outside the gene matches. The CDR3 is made up of 13 amino acids. The CDR3 loop is CASSFAGEETQYF. DNA for the CDR3: TGCGCCAGCAGCTTCGCGGGGGAAGAGACCCAGTACTTC.

This clonotype has a count of ten or more. The J gene is TRBJ1-5, the V gene TRBV7-8; TRBD1 is a possible D gene (5 bases). V gave up 1 base and J gave up 6 bases, with 16 bases separating them. CDR1 is SGHVS, CDR2 FQNEAQ, per germline. This CDR3 spans 16 amino acids. CDR3 DNA: TGTGCCAGCAGCTTAGTATCCCAGGGCTCGGGTCAGCCCCAGCATTTT. Residues: CASSLVSQGSGQPQHF.

Many counts were recorded for this clonotype. V usage is TRBV18 and J usage is TRBJ2-5, with 15 bases fitting TRBD2. The CDR3 consists of 18 residues. After removal of 3 bases from V and 4 bases from J, the junction contained 9 bases not matched to a gene. Germline V gives CDR1 KGHSH, CDR2 LQKENI. The CDR3 is CASSPGTSGGPTGETQYF. As DNA, the CDR3 is TGTGCCAGCTCACCCGGGACTAGCGGGGGGCCAACAGGAGAGACCCAGTACTTC.